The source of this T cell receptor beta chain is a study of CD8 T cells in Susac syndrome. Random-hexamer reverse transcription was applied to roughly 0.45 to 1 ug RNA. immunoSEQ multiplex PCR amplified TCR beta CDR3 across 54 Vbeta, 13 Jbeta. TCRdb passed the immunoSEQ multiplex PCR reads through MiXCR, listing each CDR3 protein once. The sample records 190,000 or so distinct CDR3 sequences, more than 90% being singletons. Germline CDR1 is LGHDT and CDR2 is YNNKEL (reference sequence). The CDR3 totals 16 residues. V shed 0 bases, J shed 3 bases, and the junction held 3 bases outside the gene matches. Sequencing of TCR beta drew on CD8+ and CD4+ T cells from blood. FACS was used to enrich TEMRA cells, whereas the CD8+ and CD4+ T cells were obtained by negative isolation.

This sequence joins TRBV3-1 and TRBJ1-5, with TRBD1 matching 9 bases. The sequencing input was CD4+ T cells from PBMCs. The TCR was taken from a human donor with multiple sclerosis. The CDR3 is CASSQEGQGFNQPQHF. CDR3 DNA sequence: TGTGCCAGCAGCCAAGAAGGACAGGGGTTCAATCAGCCCCAGCATTTT.